Each of the 26 T cell receptor beta chains below was sequenced from the same sample in a study of T cells in localized non-small cell lung cancer. The protocol was immunoSEQ multiplex PCR, while the TCRdb copy is restricted to in-frame clones and leaves out a portion. The sample has 2,500 to 3,000 clones, roughly 32% seen once. This material consisted of lung tumor tissue, taken before any cancer treatment. The receptors shown here come from a female donor older than 55 with stage II squamous cell lung carcinoma.

The rearrangement joins TRBV19 to TRBJ2-5; either TRBD1 or TRBD2 may fit D (5 bases each). Germline V CDR1 and CDR2: LNHDA, SQIVND (reference sequence). Deletions cut 7 bases from V and 1 base from J, with 16 bases between. The CDR3 loop spans 15 amino acids. As DNA, the CDR3 is TGTGCCAGTATGGGGAACTCAGGGACCCAAGAGACCCAGTACTTC. Protein sequence: CASMGNSGTQETQYF.

This clone is categorized as medium-sized (0.01 to 0.1%). The genes are TRBV11-3 and TRBJ2-5, with 9 bases aligning to TRBD1. Germline V gene data show CDR1 as SGHNT and CDR2 as YENEEA. The J segment lost 5 bases and the V segment lost 6 bases, leaving 7 bases of the junction unmatched. The CDR3 is 14 amino acids. CDR3 amino acids: CASSSRDRVETQYF. The DNA of the CDR3 is TGTGCCAGCAGTTCCAGGGACAGGGTGGAGACCCAGTACTTC.

The chain recombines TRBV19 with TRBJ2-3; D uncertain. The length of the CDR3 is 13 residues. Germline V lookup: CDR1 LNHDA, CDR2 SQIVND (reference sequence). V lost 3 bases and J 6 bases, leaving 10 bases between the germline ends. The CDR3 is CASSIPGADTQYF. The CDR3 DNA is TGTGCCAGTAGTATTCCCGGCGCGGATACGCAGTATTTT.

In its sample, this clone ranks as medium-sized (0.01 to 0.1%). The chain recombines TRBV7-6 with TRBJ1-5; D may be TRBD1 (6 bases). The germline CDR1 and CDR2 sequences are SGHVS and FNYEAQ. With 4 bases removed from V and 4 bases from J, the gap between germline ends came to 11 bases. This CDR3 is built from 14 residues. The DNA of the CDR3 is TGTGCCAGCAGCTGGGGGGGGGCGAATCAGCCCCAGCATTTT. This encodes CASSWGGANQPQHF.

J is TRBJ1-1 and V is TRBV7-4; tentative D call: TRBD1 (6 bases). Between the trimmed V and J ends, which lost 11 bases and 0 bases, there was a span of 13 bases. The CDR3 runs 13 residues. The V gene's germline CDR1 is SGHVT and CDR2 SQSDAQ. The CDR3 DNA reads TGTGCCCACACCGGGGGCATGAACACTGAAGCTTTCTTT. Encoded protein: CAHTGGMNTEAFF.

This chain links TRBV28 with TRBJ2-3; D is perhaps TRBD1 or TRBD2 (5 bases each). Germline values: CDR1 MDHEN, CDR2 SYDVKM. The CDR3 covers 16 residues. V lost 5 bases, J lost 0 bases, and 15 bases lay in between. This CDR3 is CASSPPTGGSTDTQYF. The CDR3 DNA sequence: TGTGCCAGCAGTCCCCCGACTGGGGGAAGCACAGATACGCAGTATTTT.

This clone was found a few times. The chain joins TRBV6-8 to TRBJ2-3, with TRBD2 matching over 8 bases. V shed 0 bases and J 0 bases; nucleotides not matched to a gene: 8. This CDR3 region has 18 residues. Germline values: CDR1 MNHGY, CDR2 SAAAGT. CDR3 sequence reads: CASSYSEGSSGSTDTQYF. In DNA, the CDR3 is TGTGCCAGCAGTTACTCGGAAGGTTCTAGCGGGAGCACAGATACGCAGTATTTT.

This clone was detected a few times. The V gene is TRBV15, the J gene TRBJ2-6; 11 nucleotides agree with TRBD2. The J segment lost 2 bases and the V segment lost 1 base, leaving 1 base of the junction unmatched. From germline, CDR1 is LNHNV and CDR2 YYDKDF (reference sequence). The CDR3 is 17 amino acids. CDR3 in DNA: TGTGCCACCAGCAGAGCTAGCGGGAGGACTGGGGCCAACGTCCTGACTTTC. Protein: CATSRASGRTGANVLTF. Looking up the rest from reference TRBV15 and TRBJ2-6 gives the full variable domain: DAMVIQNPRYQVTQFGKPVTLSCSQTLNHNVMYWYQQKSSQAPKLLFHYYDKDFNNEADTPDNFQSRRPNTSFCFLDIRSPGLGDTAMYLCATSRASGRTGANVLTFGAGSRLTVL.

This clone was seen only a few times. The junction and the germline gene differ at one end; a read error may be behind it. The genes are TRBV6-8 and TRBJ1-5; 7 bases agree with TRBD1. The CDR3 spans 15 residues. CDR1 is MNHGY and CDR2 is SAAAGT in the germline V gene. The DNA for the CDR3 is TGTGCCATCAGTCGACAGGGAGGGAGCAATCAGCCCCAGCATTTT. This encodes CAISRQGGSNQPQHF.

V usage is TRBV29-1 and J usage is TRBJ2-7, with 15 nucleotides matching TRBD2. CDR3 size: 14 residues. CDR1 is SQVTM and CDR2 is ANQGSEA in the germline V gene. With V trimmed by 4 bases and J by 7 bases, 5 bases remained unmatched. CDR3 in amino acids: CSVARTSGRGEQYF. For the CDR3, the DNA is TGCAGCGTTGCCCGGACTAGCGGGAGGGGTGAGCAGTACTTC.

This clone was recorded only once. This chain joins TRBV18 and TRBJ2-3; D may correspond to TRBD1 or TRBD2 (5 bases each). V shed 3 bases and J shed 2 bases, with 12 bases lying between them. The CDR3 totals 15 residues. CDR1 and CDR2 from the germline V gene are KGHSH and LQKENI. The CDR3 sequence is CASSPLGANTDTQYF. In DNA form, the CDR3 reads TGTGCCAGCTCACCGCTCGGGGCGAACACAGATACGCAGTATTTT.

This clone has ten or more counts. This rearrangement joins TRBV11-3 to TRBJ2-1; the D gene is possibly TRBD2 (5 bases). CDR3 length: 14 amino acids. V lost 6 bases to trimming and J lost 7 bases, with 16 bases between them. In germline, CDR1 is SGHNT, CDR2 YENEEA. As DNA, the CDR3 is TGTGCCAGCAGTCTTAACAGTCGAGGGAATGAGCAGTTCTTC. Protein sequence: CASSLNSRGNEQFF.

This clone was observed once. CDR3 loop: CASSWDRAEKLFF. The CDR3 nucleotides read TGTGCCAGTAGCTGGGACAGGGCGGAAAAACTGTTTTTT. The chain carries TRBV19 and TRBJ1-4; 9 positions match TRBD1. The germline gives CDR1 LNHDA, CDR2 SQIVND (reference sequence). The trim removed 6 bases at V and 8 bases at J, leaving 4 bases unmatched. The CDR3 is 13 amino acids.

This clone is termed large (0.1 to 1%). V and J are TRBV6-8 and TRBJ2-1, with no clear D. The CDR3 spans 13 residues. Germline assignment: CDR1 MNHGY and CDR2 SAAAGT. Trimming removed 7 bases from V and 0 bases from J, with 7 bases in between. The CDR3 is CASTRSSYNEQFF. CDR3 DNA: TGTGCCAGCACCCGGAGCTCCTACAATGAGCAGTTCTTC.

The rearrangement joins TRBV5-1 to TRBJ2-2; 12 positions match TRBD2. This CDR3 spans 15 amino acids. Germline CDR1 is SGHRS and CDR2 is YFSETQ. J was trimmed by 6 bases and V by 3 bases; bases with no gene match: 3. In DNA form, the CDR3 reads TGCGCCAGCAGCTGGACTAGCGGGGATTCCGGGGAGCTGTTTTTT. This sequence encodes CASSWTSGDSGELFF.

In its sample, this clone was seen a few times. V gene TRBV7-2 combines with J gene TRBJ1-1; D is undetermined. Germline CDR1 is SGHTA and CDR2 is FQGNSA. V was shortened by 3 bases and J by 1 base, with 9 bases between the two germline ends. The CDR3 sequence is 14 residues long. The CDR3 loop is CASSFSSGNTEAFF. CDR3 DNA sequence: TGTGCCAGCAGCTTCTCCTCAGGGAACACTGAAGCTTTCTTT.

This clone came up a few times. This chain joins TRBV2 and TRBJ2-5; 7 bases align to TRBD1. The V gene end was trimmed by 6 bases and the J gene end by 5 bases; junction bases not matched to a gene: 6. The CDR3 totals 13 residues. The germline V gene has CDR1 SNHLY and CDR2 FYNNEI. The CDR3 DNA sequence: TGTGCCAGCAGCAAGGGACAGAGGGAGACCCAGTACTTC. This sequence encodes CASSKGQRETQYF.

This clone came up a few times. CDR3 sequence: CASSLGQGMTGYTF. The CDR3 DNA follows: TGTGCCAGCAGCTTAGGACAGGGGATGACAGGCTACACCTTC. The chain links TRBV11-3 to TRBJ1-2; 8 nucleotides match TRBD1. This CDR3 region has 14 residues. The V gene's germline CDR1 is SGHNT and CDR2 YENEEA. The V and J ends lost 1 base and 8 bases, in that order; junction bases with no gene match: 6.

This rearrangement joins TRBV5-1 to TRBJ1-1; 9 bases are a match to TRBD1. CDR1 is SGHRS, CDR2 YFSETQ, per germline. V trimming: 0 bases; J trimming: 1 base; junction bases outside the gene matches: 1. CDR3 length: 15 residues. The CDR3 region is CASSLDRGPNTEAFF. DNA for the CDR3: TGCGCCAGCAGCTTGGACAGGGGGCCGAACACTGAAGCTTTCTTT.

This clone turned up a few times. V and J are TRBV6-7 and TRBJ2-7, with unresolved D. TRBV6-7 is sorted into the ORF group, with uncertain function. The CDR3 runs 12 residues. The ends were cut back, 2 bases at V and 3 bases at J, with 5 bases in the middle. The CDR3 region is CASSYPFYEQYF. The CDR3 nucleotides are TGTGCCAGCAGTTACCCCTTCTACGAGCAGTACTTC.

The chain joins TRBV28 to TRBJ1-2; TRBD1 is a possible D gene (6 bases). Deletions cut 10 bases from V and 0 bases from J, with 12 bases between. The germline V gene has CDR1 MDHEN and CDR2 SYDVKM. CDR3 length equals 13 residues. The CDR3, as DNA: TGTGCCACCTCAGGGGTTTCTAACTATGGCTACACCTTC. Protein product: CATSGVSNYGYTF.

This chain links TRBV29-1 with TRBJ2-3; TRBD1 is a possible D gene (5 bases). V gave up 4 bases and J gave up 3 bases, with 17 bases separating them. This CDR3 is built from 15 residues. Per the germline V gene, CDR1 is SQVTM and CDR2 is ANQGSEA. This CDR3 reads CSVGSGRVSTDTQYF. The CDR3 bases are TGCAGCGTTGGATCTGGCAGGGTTAGTACAGATACGCAGTATTTT.

The rearrangement uses TRBV28 and TRBJ1-2; D might be TRBD1 (6 bases). V lost 6 bases and J lost 4, with 15 bases in between. Germline loops: CDR1 MDHEN, CDR2 SYDVKM. This CDR3 has 14 residues. The CDR3 bases are TGTGCCAGCAGGGGGGCGGGAGGTATCTATGGCTACACCTTC. Protein product: CASRGAGGIYGYTF.

In this sample, this clone is medium-sized. The gene calls are TRBV11-3 and TRBJ2-7; a weak D match, TRBD1 (7 bases). This CDR3 has 17 amino acids. Germline assignment: CDR1 SGHNT and CDR2 YENEEA. V was pared by 2 bases and J by 2 bases, with 19 bases between. Written as DNA, the CDR3 is TGTGCCAGCAGCTTAAGGATCGGGGGACAGCCAACCTACGAGCAGTACTTC. This gives the protein CASSLRIGGQPTYEQYF.

This clone was observed a handful of times. The J gene is TRBJ2-3, the V gene TRBV11-3; weak D call: TRBD1 (5 bases). Germline V CDR1 and CDR2: SGHNT, YENEEA. Trimming took off 2 bases at V and 6 bases at J, with 12 bases between the two ends. The CDR3 is made up of 14 amino acids. CDR3 sequence (DNA): TGTGCCAGCAGCTTAAGGGGTATTGCGGATACGCAGTATTTT. It yields the protein CASSLRGIADTQYF.

The chain joins TRBV18 to TRBJ2-6; D is possibly TRBD1 or TRBD2 (5 bases each). The V and J ends lost 11 bases and 0 bases respectively, with 17 bases between them. CDR3 length: 16 residues. Germline V gives CDR1 KGHSH, CDR2 LQKENI. The CDR3 DNA follows: TGTGCCTGCCCCCGAGGGCAGGGCTCTGGGGCCAACGTCCTGACTTTC. Its translation: CACPRGQGSGANVLTF.